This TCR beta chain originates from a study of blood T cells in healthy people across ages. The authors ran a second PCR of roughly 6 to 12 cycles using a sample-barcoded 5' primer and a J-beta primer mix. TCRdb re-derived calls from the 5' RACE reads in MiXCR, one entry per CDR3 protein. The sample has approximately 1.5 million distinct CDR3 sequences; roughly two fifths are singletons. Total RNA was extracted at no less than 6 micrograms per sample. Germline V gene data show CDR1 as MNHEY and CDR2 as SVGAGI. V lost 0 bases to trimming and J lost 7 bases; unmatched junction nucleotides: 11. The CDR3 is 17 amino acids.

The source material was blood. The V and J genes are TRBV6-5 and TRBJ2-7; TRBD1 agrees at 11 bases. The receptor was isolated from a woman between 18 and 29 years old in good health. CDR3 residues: CASSYSRTGGDFNEQYF. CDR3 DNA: TGTGCCAGCAGTTACTCAAGGACAGGGGGCGACTTTAATGAGCAGTACTTC.